Reported below is one TCR beta chain. The antigen is unknown. Measured with immunoSEQ multiplex PCR; TCRdb has only the in-frame clones, and not every one. The sample shows around 160,000 clones, about four fifths of them seen only once. The data were taken from a study of cytomegalovirus exposure and HLA in healthy donors. Turning to the study itself: The 500 to 850 first-cohort repertoires and the approximately 130 validation repertoires shared the same platform, a later analysis reported. General study findings and limits: Through in vitro validation, three CMV-associated chains were shown to be specific for CMV antigens. Cytomegalovirus-associated status was assigned to some 180 TCR beta chains. High specificity and sensitivity for cytomegalovirus status were reported for the classifier.

The specimen sequenced was PBMCs. The receptor was derived from a man younger than 45 in good health and CMV-seropositive.

The CDR3 reads CASSIARDYGYTF. The CDR3 DNA follows: TGTGCCAGTAGTATAGCCAGGGACTATGGCTACACCTTC. V and J are TRBV19 and TRBJ1-2, with a tentative D call TRBD1 (5 bases). Trimming took off 1 base at V and 3 bases at J, with 6 bases between the two ends. The CDR3 loop spans 13 amino acids. Germline loops: CDR1 LNHDA, CDR2 SQIVND (reference sequence).